This T cell receptor beta chain came from a study of blood T cell repertoires in COVID-19. TCRdb keeps only in-frame clones here, not all; method: immunoSEQ multiplex PCR. Of 250,000 to 300,000 clones listed, roughly 88% are singletons. Germline loops: CDR1 MNHEY, CDR2 SVGEGT. Trimming pared 5 bases from V and 7 bases from J, leaving 6 bases between. The CDR3 has 11 amino acids. This clonotype originated in a middle-aged woman with acute COVID-19. The J gene is TRBJ2-1, the V gene TRBV6-2 or TRBV6-3; D uncertain. The sample was PBMCs or T cells enriched from blood (not recorded which). The CDR3 here is CASSRTNEQFF. The CDR3 nucleotides read TGTGCCAGCAGTCGCACTAATGAGCAGTTCTTC.